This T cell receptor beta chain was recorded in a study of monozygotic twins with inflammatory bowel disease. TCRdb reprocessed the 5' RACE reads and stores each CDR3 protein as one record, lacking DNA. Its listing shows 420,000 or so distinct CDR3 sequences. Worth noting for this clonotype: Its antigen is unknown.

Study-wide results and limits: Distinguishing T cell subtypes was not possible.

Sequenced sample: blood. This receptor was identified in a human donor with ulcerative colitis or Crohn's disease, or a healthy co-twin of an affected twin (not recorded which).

CDR3 residues: CASSLGFQAYNEQFF. The gene calls are TRBV27 and TRBJ2-1. In germline, CDR1 is MNHEY, CDR2 SMNVEV (reference sequence). The CDR3 has 15 residues.